This T cell receptor beta chain was recorded in a study of T cell clones after liver transplantation. Study context: Immunosuppression withdrawal was tried within 2 years after liver transplantation in this trial. TCRbeta sequencing after a pre-transplant mixed lymphocyte reaction identified graft-donor-reactive clones, later tracked in post-transplant blood.

This clone is categorized as medium-sized. What it binds is unknown. The V gene's germline CDR1 is SGHRS and CDR2 YFSETQ. This CDR3 spans 15 amino acids. V shed 0 bases and J shed 1 base, with 11 bases lying between them. Study-wide results and limits: A significant post-transplant drop in circulating graft-donor-reactive CD4 TCRbeta sequences occurred in most of the 8 subjects.

Method: immunoSEQ multiplex PCR; TCRdb's copy keeps in-frame clones and lacks some. The sample carries just over 9,000 clones, roughly 79% recorded once. The V and J genes are TRBV5-1 and TRBJ2-7; D gene ambiguous. The material sequenced was CD8+ T cells from blood, taken before liver transplant. The TCR originated in a human donor who received a liver transplant. CDR3 sequence (DNA): TGCGCCAGCAGCTTGGACTACGACGGATCCTACGAGCAGTACTTC. This gives the protein CASSLDYDGSYEQYF.